This is a list of T cell receptor beta chains from one sample in a study of T cells in Graves' hyperthyroidism and ophthalmopathy. TCRdb independently ran MiXCR on the multiplex PCR reads; one entry per CDR3 protein. The sample has 470,000 or so distinct CDR3 sequences; more than 20% are singletons. The material sequenced was blood. The receptors were gathered from a man between 18 and 29 years old with Graves' hyperthyroidism. The CDR3 runs from the conserved cysteine through the conserved F or W. D genes are given only for firm matches. Where a row states a size, it is once, few, many or the class of an expanded clone; other rows omit it.

j_gene | abundance | v_gene | d_gene | CDR3aa | CDR3nt
TRBJ1-1 | few | TRBV27 | NA | CASRLGASEAFF | TGTGCCAGCAGATTAGGGGCCTCTGAAGCTTTCTTT
TRBJ2-7 | NA | TRBV19 | NA | CASSGGPAYEQYF | TGTGCCAGTAGTGGGGGGCCGGCCTACGAGCAGTACTTC
TRBJ1-1 | many | TRBV6-1 | NA | CASSEDRVYTEAFF | TGTGCCAGCAGTGAAGACAGAGTATACACTGAAGCTTTCTTT
TRBJ1-1 | many | TRBV6-1 | TRBD1 | CASSETGLNTEAFF | TGTGCCAGCAGTGAGACAGGGTTGAACACTGAAGCTTTCTTT
TRBJ1-1 | NA | TRBV27 | NA | CASSPNTGMVAEAFF | TGTGCCAGCAGTCCAAATACAGGGATGGTCGCTGAAGCTTTCTTT
TRBJ1-1 | many | TRBV19 | NA | CASSMEGVKDTEAFF | TGTGCCAGTAGTATGGAGGGTGTTAAGGACACTGAAGCTTTCTTT
TRBJ2-5 | many | TRBV2 | NA | CASSRDFTETQYF | TGTGCCAGCAGTCGGGACTTCACGGAGACCCAGTACTTC
TRBJ1-2 | many | TRBV9 | NA | CASSTGLRGYTF | TGTGCCAGCAGCACCGGCCTGCGTGGCTACACCTTC
TRBJ2-7 | many | TRBV12-3/TRBV12-4 | NA | CASSYDIYEQYF | TGTGCCAGCAGCTATGACATCTACGAGCAGTACTTC
TRBJ2-5 | NA | TRBV27 | NA | CASSLGGGLQGTQYF | TGTGCCAGCAGCCTCGGCGGAGGACTCCAAGGGACCCAGTACTTC
TRBJ1-5 | NA | TRBV20-1 | NA | CSASSPNNQPQHF | TGCAGTGCTAGTTCCCCTAATAACCAGCCCCAGCATTTT